This TCR beta chain was obtained from a study of PD-L1 blockade in urothelial cancer. Study as a whole: Samples of blood were analyzed 3 weeks (second dose) and 6 weeks after treatment start. Findings and limits, study-wide: Pretreatment TCR clonality in blood, when below the median, was predictive of better survival.

The table lists this clone with a count of one. Its specificity is not known. Clones were sequenced by immunoSEQ multiplex PCR, and TCRdb holds only the in-frame ones, with some missing. The profile shows tens of thousands of clones, approximately 87% of them singletons. The V gene end was trimmed by 7 bases and the J gene end by 0 bases; junction bases not matched to a gene: 4. The CDR3 covers 13 residues. From germline, CDR1 is SQVTM and CDR2 ANQGSEA. The gene calls are TRBV29-1 and TRBJ1-1; 8 bases fit TRBD1. Source: PBMCs, taken around atezolizumab (anti-PD-L1) treatment. The TCR originated in a man in his fifties with urothelial cancer. CDR3 DNA sequence: TGCAGCGGAGACAGGGGTTTGAACACTGAAGCTTTCTTT. Protein sequence: CSGDRGLNTEAFF.